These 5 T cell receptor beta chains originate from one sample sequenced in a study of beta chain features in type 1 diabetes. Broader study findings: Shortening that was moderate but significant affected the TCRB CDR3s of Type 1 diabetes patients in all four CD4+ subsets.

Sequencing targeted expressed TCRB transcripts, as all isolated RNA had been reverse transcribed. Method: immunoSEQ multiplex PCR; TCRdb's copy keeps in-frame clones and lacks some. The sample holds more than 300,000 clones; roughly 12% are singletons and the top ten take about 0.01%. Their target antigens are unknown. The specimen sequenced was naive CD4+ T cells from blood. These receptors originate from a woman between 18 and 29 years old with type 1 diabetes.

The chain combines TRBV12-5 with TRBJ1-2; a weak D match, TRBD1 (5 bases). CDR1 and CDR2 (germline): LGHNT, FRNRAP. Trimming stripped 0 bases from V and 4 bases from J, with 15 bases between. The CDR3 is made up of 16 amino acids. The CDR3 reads CASGLVPVGGGYGYTF. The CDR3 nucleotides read TGTGCTAGTGGTTTGGTACCGGTCGGGGGAGGCTATGGCTACACCTTC.

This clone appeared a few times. CDR3 amino acids: CASSLQLAGGYEQYF. The CDR3 coding sequence is TGTGCCAGCAGCTTACAACTAGCGGGAGGTTACGAGCAGTACTTC. This chain uses TRBV7-9 with TRBJ2-7; 12 positions match TRBD2. The CDR3 length is 15 residues. Trimming removed 2 bases from V and 4 bases from J; junction bases left unmatched: 3. CDR1 is SEHNR, CDR2 FQNEAQ, per germline (reference sequence). The full variable domain, completed using reference TRBV7-9 and TRBJ2-7, is DTGVSQNPRHKITKRGQNVTFRCDPISEHNRLYWYRQTLGQGPEFLTYFQNEAQLEKSRLLSDRFSAERPKGSFSTLEIQRTEQGDSAMYLCASSLQLAGGYEQYFGPGTRLTVT.

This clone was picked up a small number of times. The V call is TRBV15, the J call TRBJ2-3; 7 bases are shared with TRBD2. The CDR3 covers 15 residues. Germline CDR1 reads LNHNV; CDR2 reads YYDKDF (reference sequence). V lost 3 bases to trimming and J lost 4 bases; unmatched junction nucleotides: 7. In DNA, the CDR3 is TGTGCCACCAGCAGGGCGGGAGTTATGTCAGATACGCAGTATTTT. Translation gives CATSRAGVMSDTQYF.

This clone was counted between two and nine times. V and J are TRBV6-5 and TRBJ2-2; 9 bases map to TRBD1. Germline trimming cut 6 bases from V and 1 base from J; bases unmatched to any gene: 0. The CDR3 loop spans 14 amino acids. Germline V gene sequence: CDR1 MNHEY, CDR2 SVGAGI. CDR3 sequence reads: CASRGQGNTGELFF. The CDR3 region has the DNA TGTGCCAGCAGGGGACAGGGGAACACCGGGGAGCTGTTTTTT.

The CDR3, as DNA: TGTGCCAGCAGCTCGGTCCCGAGCGGGGAGCTGTTTTTT. It is translated as CASSSVPSGELFF. J is TRBJ2-2 and V is TRBV7-9, with unresolved D. Trimming stripped 4 bases from V and 7 bases from J, with 10 bases between. The V gene's germline CDR1 is SEHNR and CDR2 FQNEAQ (reference sequence). The CDR3 contains 13 residues.